This T cell receptor beta chain was captured in a study of blood T cell repertoires in COVID-19. Study details: T cells, B-cell-depleted T cells, or PBMCs provided the cDNA or gDNA that served as material.

The CDR3 has 14 amino acids. With 0 bases removed from V and 6 bases from J, the gap between germline ends came to 12 bases. Germline V gives CDR1 LGHDT, CDR2 YNNKEL (reference sequence). In the study's own analysis: Estimation of nucleated cell counts was performed using reference gene primer amplification. Clones were read by immunoSEQ multiplex PCR, and TCRdb kept only the in-frame ones, dropping some. That table furnishes V, J and clone size, whereas the DNA furnished D and trimming. Counted here are approximately 200,000 clones, roughly 94% occurring once; the ten biggest clones make up around 0.8%.

The sample comprised peripheral blood. The sequence came from a man aged 25 to 40 with COVID-19, enrolled during active disease. This chain uses TRBV3-1 (or the pseudogene TRBV3-2) with TRBJ2-7; D gene unclear. CDR3 sequence: CASSQDPSSLEQYF. CDR3 DNA: TGTGCCAGCAGCCAAGATCCCAGTTCCCTCGAGCAGTACTTC.